The 6 T cell receptor beta chains below were found in one sample sequenced in a study of metastatic and nonmetastatic thyroid tumors. Patients were all untreated before their thyroid surgery. With MiXCR, TCRdb called clones anew from the PCR reads. This sample has fewer than 35,000 clones; about a sixth occur once, and the top ten carry over 9.5%. The specimen was blood. These receptors were obtained from a female donor with papillary thyroid cancer or a benign thyroid nodule (not recorded which). Some clones in this sample may be carry-over from other donors' samples.

In this sample, this clone turned up many times. The chain joins TRBV20-1 to TRBJ2-5, with a possible D match to TRBD1 (6 bases). The CDR3 is 15 amino acids. V was clipped by 8 bases and J by 3 bases, with 22 bases between them. Germline V gene data show CDR1 as DFQATT and CDR2 as SNEGSKA (reference sequence). CDR3 amino acids: CSPTRGSSREETQYF. Written as DNA, the CDR3 is TGCAGTCCAACTAGGGGGTCGTCGCGAGAAGAGACCCAGTACTTC.

The chain's CDR3 is CSAPHRGSMGSPLHF. CDR3 nucleotide sequence: TGCAGCGCCCCCCACAGGGGTAGCATGGGCTCACCCCTCCACTTT. The chain joins TRBV20-1 to TRBJ1-6; TRBD1 agrees at 7 bases. CDR1 is DFQATT, CDR2 SNEGSKA, per germline (reference sequence). The CDR3 runs 15 residues.

Many counts were recorded for this clone. The V gene is TRBV19, the J gene TRBJ1-1; D gene uncertain. Germline CDR1 LNHDA, CDR2 SQIVND (reference sequence). The CDR3 is made up of 14 amino acids. V was pared by 1 base and J by 1 base, with 7 bases between. The CDR3 is CASSIGPPNTEAFF. In nucleotides, the CDR3 is TGTGCCAGTAGTATAGGGCCCCCGAACACTGAAGCTTTCTTT.

This clone was counted many times. One base away lies a much larger clone, so this may be a sequencing read error. CDR3 loop: CVIGPRNTEAFF. DNA of the CDR3: TGTGTCATTGGACCCAGGAACACTGAAGCTTTCTTT. The chain combines TRBV10-3 with TRBJ1-1; no clear D gene. CDR1 and CDR2 from the germline V gene are ENHRY and SYGVKD. The CDR3 extends over 12 amino acids.

This clone has a count of ten or more. V and J are TRBV5-1 and TRBJ1-2; maybe TRBD1 (5 bases). The CDR3 sequence is 14 residues long. Germline CDR1 reads SGHRS; CDR2 reads YFSETQ. Trimming cost V 2 bases and J 3 bases, with 11 bases left between them. Here the CDR3 reads CASSFVGRDYGYTF. In nucleotides, the CDR3 is TGCGCCAGCAGCTTCGTGGGGCGAGACTATGGCTACACCTTC.

There are many counts of this clone. The identical CDR3 is also encoded by other nucleotide sequences in the sample. The V gene is TRBV30, the J gene TRBJ2-7; D possibly corresponds to TRBD2 (5 bases). Trimming stripped 0 bases from V and 4 bases from J, with 10 bases between. CDR3 length: 13 amino acids. The germline gives CDR1 GTSNPN, CDR2 SVGIG (reference sequence). The CDR3 reads CAWSVDSGYEQYF. CDR3 DNA sequence: TGTGCCTGGAGTGTAGACTCGGGATACGAGCAGTACTTC.